This TCR beta chain originates from a study of early T cells in non-severe SARS-CoV-2 infection. This clonotype has more than one count but fewer than ten. TCRdb fed the 5' RACE reads into MiXCR, producing one record per CDR3 protein. The sample yields fewer than 80,000 distinct CDR3 sequences, about 11% seen once. The TCR originated in an adult who was a healthcare worker with PCR-confirmed SARS-CoV-2 infection or an uninfected control (not recorded which). Sample: whole blood, taken at baseline.

The CDR3 coding sequence is TGTGCCAGCAGCTTAGGATTCGATCAGCCCCAGCATTTT. Its translation: CASSLGFDQPQHF. The rearrangement links TRBV7-9 to TRBJ1-5; D gene unclear. This CDR3 is built from 13 residues. The germline V and J ends were trimmed by 1 base and 5 bases, with 6 bases remaining between them. Germline V lookup: CDR1 SEHNR, CDR2 FQNEAQ (reference sequence).